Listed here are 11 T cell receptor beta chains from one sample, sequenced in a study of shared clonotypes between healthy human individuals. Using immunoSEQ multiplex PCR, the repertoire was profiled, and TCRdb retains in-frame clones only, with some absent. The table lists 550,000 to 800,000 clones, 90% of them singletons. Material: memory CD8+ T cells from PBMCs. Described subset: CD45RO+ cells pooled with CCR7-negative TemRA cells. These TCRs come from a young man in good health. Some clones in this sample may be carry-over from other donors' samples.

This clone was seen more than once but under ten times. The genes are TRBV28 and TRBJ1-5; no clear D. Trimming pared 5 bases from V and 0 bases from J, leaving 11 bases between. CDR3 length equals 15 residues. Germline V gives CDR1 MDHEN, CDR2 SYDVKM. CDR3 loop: CASSDSRYSNQPQHF. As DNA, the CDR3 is TGTGCCAGCAGTGATAGCAGGTATAGCAATCAGCCCCAGCATTTT.

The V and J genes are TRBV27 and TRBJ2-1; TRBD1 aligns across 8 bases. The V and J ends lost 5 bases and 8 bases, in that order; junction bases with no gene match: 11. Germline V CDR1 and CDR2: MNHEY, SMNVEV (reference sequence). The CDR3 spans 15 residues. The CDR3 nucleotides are TGTGCCAGCAGTGACAGGGGTTTAGGACTTCATGAGCAGTTCTTC. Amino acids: CASSDRGLGLHEQFF.

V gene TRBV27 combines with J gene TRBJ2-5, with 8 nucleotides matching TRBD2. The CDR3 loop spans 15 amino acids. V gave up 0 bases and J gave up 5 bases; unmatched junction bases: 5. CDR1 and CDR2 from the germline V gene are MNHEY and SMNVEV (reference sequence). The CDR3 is CASSLSYSGMETQYF. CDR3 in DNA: TGTGCCAGCAGTTTATCCTATAGCGGGATGGAGACCCAGTACTTC.

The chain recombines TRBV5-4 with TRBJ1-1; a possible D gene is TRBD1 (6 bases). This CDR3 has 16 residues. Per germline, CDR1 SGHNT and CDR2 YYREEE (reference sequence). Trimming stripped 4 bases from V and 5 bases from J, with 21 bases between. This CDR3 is CASSHTGFRVGTEAFF. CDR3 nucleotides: TGTGCCAGCAGCCATACAGGGTTCCGCGTGGGAACTGAAGCTTTCTTT.

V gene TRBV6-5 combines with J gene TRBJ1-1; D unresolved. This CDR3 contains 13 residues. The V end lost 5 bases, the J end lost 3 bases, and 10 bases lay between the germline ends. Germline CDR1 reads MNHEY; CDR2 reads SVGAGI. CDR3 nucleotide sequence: TGTGCCAGCAGTGAAGCTTACTACACTGAAGCTTTCTTT. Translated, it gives CASSEAYYTEAFF.

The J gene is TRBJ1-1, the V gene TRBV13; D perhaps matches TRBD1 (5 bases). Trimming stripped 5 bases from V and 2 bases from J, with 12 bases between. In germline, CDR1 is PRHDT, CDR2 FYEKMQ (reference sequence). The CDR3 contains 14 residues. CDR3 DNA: TGTGCCAGCAGCCGTGGGGACCCAAACACTGAAGCTTTCTTT. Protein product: CASSRGDPNTEAFF.

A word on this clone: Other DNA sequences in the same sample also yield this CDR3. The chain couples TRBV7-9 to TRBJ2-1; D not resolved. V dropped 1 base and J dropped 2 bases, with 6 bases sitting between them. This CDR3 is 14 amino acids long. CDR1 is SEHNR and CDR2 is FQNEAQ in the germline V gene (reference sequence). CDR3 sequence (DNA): TGTGCCAGCAGCTTAGTTACGACCTACAATGAGCAGTTCTTC. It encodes CASSLVTTYNEQFF.

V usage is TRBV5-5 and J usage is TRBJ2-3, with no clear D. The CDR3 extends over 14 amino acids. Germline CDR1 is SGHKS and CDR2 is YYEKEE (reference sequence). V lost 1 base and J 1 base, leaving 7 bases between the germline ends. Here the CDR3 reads CASSLSGGTDTQYF. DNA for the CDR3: TGTGCCAGCAGCTTGTCTGGAGGCACAGATACGCAGTATTTT.

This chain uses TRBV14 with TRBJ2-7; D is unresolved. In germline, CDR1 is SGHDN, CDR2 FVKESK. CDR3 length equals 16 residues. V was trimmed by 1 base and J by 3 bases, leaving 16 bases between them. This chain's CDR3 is CASSQVDGDPYYEQYF. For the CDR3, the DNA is TGTGCCAGCAGCCAAGTGGATGGGGATCCCTACTACGAGCAGTACTTC.

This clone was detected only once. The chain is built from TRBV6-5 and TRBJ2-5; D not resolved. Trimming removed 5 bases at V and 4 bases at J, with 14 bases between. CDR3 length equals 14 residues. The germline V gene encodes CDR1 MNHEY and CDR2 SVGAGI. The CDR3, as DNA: TGTGCCAGCAGTGAGTCTTTAGCCCCAGAGACCCAGTACTTC. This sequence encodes CASSESLAPETQYF.

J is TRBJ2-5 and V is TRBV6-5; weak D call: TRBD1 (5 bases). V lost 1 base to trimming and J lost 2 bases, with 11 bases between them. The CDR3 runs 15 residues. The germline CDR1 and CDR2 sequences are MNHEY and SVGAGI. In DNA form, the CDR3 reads TGTGCCAGCAGTTACTTTAGAGGACAACAAGAGACCCAGTACTTC. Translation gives CASSYFRGQQETQYF.